The present TCR beta chain was sequenced within a study of patients and donors after allogeneic stem cell transplantation. This clonotype was recorded at least ten times. The V gene end was trimmed by 0 bases and the J gene end by 5 bases; junction bases not matched to a gene: 7. This CDR3 is built from 15 residues. Germline lookup yields CDR1 DFQATT and CDR2 SNEGSKA (reference sequence). MiXCR was run by TCRdb on the RT-PCR reads, yielding one entry per CDR3 protein. The table records under 30,000 distinct CDR3 sequences, more than 8% of them present only once. Material: blood, either unsorted or a sorted T cell fraction (not recorded which). The source of this sequence is a human donor who was either an allogeneic HSCT recipient or a stem cell or donor lymphocyte infusion donor (not recorded which). It is not recorded whose cells these are; they may come from a transplant donor. The rearrangement uses TRBV20-1 and TRBJ2-3, with 8 nucleotides matching TRBD2. The CDR3 region is CSARDSPGGRDTQYF. For the CDR3, the DNA is TGCAGTGCTAGAGATTCGCCGGGGGGGAGAGATACGCAGTATTTT.